This is a list of T cell receptor beta chains from one sample in a study of cytomegalovirus exposure and HLA in healthy donors. Sequenced by immunoSEQ multiplex PCR; TCRdb stores in-frame clones only, minus some. Of approximately 190,000 clones listed, over 65% are singletons. The sequenced material came from PBMCs. All receptors come from a woman aged 25 to 45 in good health and CMV-seronegative. Both conserved end residues are part of each CDR3. The D gene is left open where the match is weak. Clone size is shown for a subset of rows, as once, few, many or a class of expanded clone.

>-|few|TRBV5-4|TRBJ1-1
TGTGCCAGCAGCCCGTTGGGCGGGCTCACTGAAGCTTTCTTT
CASSPLGGLTEAFF
>-|-|TRBV5-1|TRBJ1-1
TGCGCCAGCAGCTTGGCGGGACATAACACTGAAGCTTTCTTT
CASSLAGHNTEAFF
>TRBD1|-|TRBV19|TRBJ1-5
TGTGCCAGTAGTTTCTACAGGGGTACCAATCAGCCCCAGCATTTT
CASSFYRGTNQPQHF
>TRBD1|-|TRBV18|TRBJ1-4
TGTGCCAGCTCAGCACAGGGGGCCTTTGAAAAACTGTTTTTT
CASSAQGAFEKLFF
>-|-|TRBV2|TRBJ1-5
TGTGCCAGCGGGCAGGTTAATCAGCCCCAGCATTTT
CASGQVNQPQHF
>-|-|TRBV15|TRBJ1-5
TGTGCCACCAGCAGAGGCGGCAGGGAGGGTCAGCCCCAGCATTTT
CATSRGGREGQPQHF
>TRBD2|once|TRBV30|TRBJ2-3
TGTGCCTGGAGTGCGGGAGGTACGCAGTATTTT
CAWSAGGTQYF
>-|-|TRBV5-1|TRBJ1-1
TGCGCCAGCAGCCCACTTCCCGGGAACACTGAAGCTTTCTTT
CASSPLPGNTEAFF
>-|few|TRBV5-1|TRBJ1-1
TGCGCCAGCAGCTTGACGGGAGTGAACACTGAAGCTTTCTTT
CASSLTGVNTEAFF
>-|once|TRBV7-6|TRBJ2-7
TGTGCCAGCAGCTTAGCCCGGAGTGAGCAGTACTTC
CASSLARSEQYF
>-|-|TRBV4-3|TRBJ1-1
TGCGCCAGCAGCCAAGATGTGTTGGCGAACACTGAAGCTTTCTTT
CASSQDVLANTEAFF
>-|-|TRBV6-6|TRBJ1-1
TGTGCCAGCGGAGACCCCTACCAGAACACTGAAGCTTTCTTT
CASGDPYQNTEAFF
>-|-|TRBV7-3|TRBJ1-6
TGTGCCAGCAGCTTAATGGGGGGAACTAATTCACCCCTCCACTTT
CASSLMGGTNSPLHF
>TRBD1|-|TRBV5-1|TRBJ1-1
TGCGCCAGCAGCTCCCTGGACAGGTCGGGGAACACTGAAGCTTTCTTT
CASSSLDRSGNTEAFF
>TRBD2|-|TRBV9|TRBJ2-4
TGTGCCAGCAGCGCGGGGGGAGGCGAGGGGCGCCTTCAGTACTTC
CASSAGGGEGRLQYF
>-|-|TRBV7-9|TRBJ2-7
TGTGCCAGCAGCTCTAAGACAGGATTGTACGAGCAGTACTTC
CASSSKTGLYEQYF
>-|-|TRBV19|TRBJ2-3
TGTGCCAGTAGTATGACCACAGGAGATACGCAGTATTTT
CASSMTTGDTQYF
>TRBD1|-|TRBV7-9|TRBJ2-1
TGTGCCAGCAGCTTAAAGGGGGCCCTCTCTGGCCCCTACAATGAGCAGTTCTTC
CASSLKGALSGPYNEQFF
>-|-|TRBV19|TRBJ1-4
TGTGCCAGTAGTATAGGAGGCGGGACAACTAATGAAAAACTGTTTTTT
CASSIGGGTTNEKLFF
>-|medium-sized|TRBV4-1|TRBJ2-2
TGCGCCAGCAGCCAAGTCGATTTAGGACTCAACACCGGGGAGCTGTTTTTT
CASSQVDLGLNTGELFF
>-|few|TRBV10-1|TRBJ2-1
TGCGCCAGCAGCTTGGACAGCGCTCGAGGGAGTGAGCAGTTCTTC
CASSLDSARGSEQFF
>-|-|TRBV18|TRBJ1-4
TGTGCCAGCTCAACAACCCGACAGGCAACTAATGAAAAACTGTTTTTT
CASSTTRQATNEKLFF
>-|few|TRBV12-2|TRBJ1-1
TGTGCAAGTCGCTGCGGCAAGGGGGCCTTCACTGAAGCTTTCTTT
CASRCGKGAFTEAFF
>TRBD1|-|TRBV2|TRBJ2-5
TGTGCCAGCAGTTCTGTCTCCGGACAGGGGGAGTGGGAGACCCAGTACTTC
CASSSVSGQGEWETQYF
>-|-|TRBV5-1|TRBJ2-7
TGCGCCAGCAGCTTGGGCGGAACTACCTCCTACGAGCAGTACTTC
CASSLGGTTSYEQYF
>TRBD1|-|TRBV19|TRBJ1-1
TGTGCCACCCGGGACAGGGGGTATAGAAGCACTGAAGCTTTCTTT
CATRDRGYRSTEAFF
>TRBD2|-|TRBV4-2|TRBJ2-1
TGTGCCAGCAGCCAAGTATGGCCCGGGACTAGCGCTTACAATGAGCAGTTCTTC
CASSQVWPGTSAYNEQFF
>TRBD1|-|TRBV5-1|TRBJ2-5
TGCGCCAGCAGCCCCCACCGGGACAGGGGAGGTGAGACCCAGTACTTC
CASSPHRDRGGETQYF